The entry that follows covers one TCR beta chain sequence. Antigen: not known. The read ends 3 residues early relative to the CDR3; the germline J gene fills the gap. Donors gave roughly 5 to 8.5 ml heparinized peripheral whole blood. This entry belongs to a study of T cell clonality in common variable immunodeficiency. Study-level results: Common variable immunodeficiency TCR beta sequences reportedly had fewer deletions and N-nucleotide insertions. Compared with controls, CVID subjects had fewer shared TCRbeta clones.

Measured with immunoSEQ multiplex PCR; TCRdb has only the in-frame clones, and not every one. This sample includes some 44,000 clones with no singletons; its ten biggest clones take up more than 9%. The germline V gene encodes CDR1 SGHVS and CDR2 FNYEAQ. The CDR3 spans 13 residues. V shed 10 bases, J shed 4 bases, and the junction held 6 bases outside the gene matches. Sample: peripheral blood mononuclear cells. The clonotype originates from a person aged 18 to 75 in good health. The chain carries TRBV7-6 and TRBJ2-3, with 9 bases aligning to TRBD2. The sequenced part of the CDR3 DNA is TGTGCCACCGCGGGGGGGCGGGCAGATACG. Residues: CATAGGRADT. The complete CDR3 protein is CATAGGRADTQYF.